This T cell receptor (beta chain) stems from a study of shared clonotypes between healthy human individuals. The V gene's germline CDR1 is MDHEN and CDR2 SYDVKM. The ends were cut back, 8 bases at V and 4 bases at J, with 11 bases in the middle. This CDR3 contains 13 residues. Each donor was a Caucasian adult residing in Nashville, Tennessee. Naive CD4+ cells were CD45RA-selected; the remaining cells were memory. This clone was counted once. Repertoires were generated with immunoSEQ multiplex PCR, while TCRdb's copy carries only in-frame clones and drops some. The sample contains 2 million to 2.5 million clones, under 95% of which appear only once.

The chain combines TRBV28 with TRBJ1-4; D uncertain. The receptor comes from a man between 18 and 29 years old in good health. Some clones in this sample may be carry-over from other donors' samples. Sequenced sample: naive CD4+ T cells from PBMCs. Subset in this sample: CD45RA+ positively selected. The CDR3 reads CASVGLFNEKLFF. CDR3 DNA: TGTGCCAGCGTGGGTTTGTTTAATGAAAAACTGTTTTTT.